The clone carrying this T cell receptor beta chain has a count of ten or more. The data originate from a study of T cells in Graves' hyperthyroidism and ophthalmopathy. Diagnoses were made from clinical symptoms, serum measures (thyroxine and TRAb), thyroid ultrasound and orbital computed tomography. Trimming removed 4 bases at V and 1 base at J, with 8 bases between. The CDR3 is 12 amino acids. Germline lookup yields CDR1 DFQATT and CDR2 SNEGSKA (reference sequence). RNA transcripts were the template for amplifying TCR beta CDR3 regions. The primer set for the first-round RT-PCR of the TCR CDR3 was HTBI. MiXCR was run by TCRdb on the multiplex PCR reads, yielding one entry per CDR3 protein. The sample lists 600,000 or so distinct CDR3 sequences, about 14% seen once, with approximately 12% in the top ten.

The chain uses TRBV20-1 and TRBJ2-7; D gene ambiguous. Sequenced material: blood. The receptor comes from a woman aged 50 to 65 with Graves' ophthalmopathy. The CDR3 loop is CSATGTSYEQYF. The DNA of the CDR3 is TGCAGTGCTACCGGTACTTCCTACGAGCAGTACTTC.